The sequence of this T cell receptor (beta chain) was determined in a study of control samples from healthy donors and cancer patients (TCRdb year 2020). The library was built by means of the immunoSEQ multiplex PCR assay. TCRdb took over this immuneACCESS table, retaining in-frame rearrangements with V and J assigned. Such tables are incomplete; in checked studies, under half of the missing clones stem from an unresolved V gene, and the remainder is unexplained. The sample profile shows tens of thousands of clones; over 85% of them were found once. Just under 0.8% of the sample comes from the top ten. Remarks on this clone: The specificity of this receptor is unknown. Per-base quality was not reported, and no clone a single base away is much larger than it.

The junction shows trimming of 0 bases on V and 4 bases on J, plus 5 bases between the germline ends. Counted from cysteine to phenylalanine, this CDR3 has 13 amino acids. The entry retains the CDR3 DNA only, 39 bases that are in frame from base 1. CDR1 SGHDT and CDR2 YYEEEE were looked up in the germline V gene. This chain joins TRBV5-6 to TRBJ2-1; the D gene assignment is ambiguous. Sequenced: PBMCs. The TCR originated in a man younger than 40 with colorectal cancer. The nucleotide sequence reads TGTGCCAGCAGCTTGGAACTGTACAATGAGCAGTTCTTC. The translation is CASSLELYNEQFF.